This T cell receptor beta chain was found in a study of T cell responses to AZD1222 COVID-19 vaccine. General observations from the study: The study reported that nearly half of spike-specific TCRs target unmutated variant regions. Donors, mostly white British, included more females; clonal diversity was possibly underestimated.

Assay used: immunoSEQ multiplex PCR; TCRdb lists only in-frame clones, some missing. The data show roughly 120,000 clones, about 86% seen once. The germline V gene encodes CDR1 SGHRS and CDR2 YFSETQ. Trimming cost V 5 bases and J 4 bases, with 12 bases left between them. CDR3 length: 14 amino acids. With respect to this clone: What it recognizes is unknown.

This TCR was recovered from an adult who received the AZD1222 COVID-19 vaccine. Here the sequenced sample was peripheral blood, taken 28 days after the second AZD1222 dose. The chain uses TRBV5-1 and TRBJ2-2; D assignment may be TRBD1 or TRBD2 (5 bases each). The CDR3 sequence: CASRPGTPTGELFF. The CDR3 region has the DNA TGCGCCAGCAGACCCGGGACCCCCACCGGGGAGCTGTTTTTT. Together with reference TRBV5-1 and TRBJ2-2, the CDR3 gives the full variable domain: KAGVTQTPRYLIKTRGQQVTLSCSPISGHRSVSWYQQTPGQGLQFLFEYFSETQRNKGNFPGRFSGRQFSNSRSEMNVSTLELGDSALYLCASRPGTPTGELFFGEGSRLTVL.